This TCR beta chain was recovered during a study of blood T cell repertoires in COVID-19. Looking at the study overall: Sample material is recorded as cDNA or gDNA derived from T cells, B-cell-depleted T cells, or PBMCs.

Recovered participants had two consecutive negative NP/OP PCR tests, healthcare professional clearance, or symptom resolution. Generated by immunoSEQ multiplex PCR, the TCRdb table keeps only in-frame clones and is missing some. The data contain approximately 390,000 clones, just under 90% of them singletons. The CDR3 is 13 residues long. The V and J ends lost 2 bases and 6 bases, in that order; junction bases with no gene match: 2. Germline V gives CDR1 ENHRY, CDR2 SYGVKD. This TCR was sampled from a woman in her fifties or sixties who had recovered from COVID-19. J is TRBJ1-2 and V is TRBV10-3; 8 nucleotides match TRBD1. Sample: PBMCs or T cells enriched from blood (not recorded which). CDR3 coding DNA: TGTGCCATCAGTGAGCCGACAGGGGATGGCTACACCTTC. Protein sequence: CAISEPTGDGYTF.